This T cell receptor (beta chain) was sequenced for a study of beta chain features in type 1 diabetes. Points on this clone: Its antigen is undetermined.

Trimming removed 2 bases from V and 11 bases from J, with 15 bases in between. The CDR3 is 13 residues long. Per the germline V gene, CDR1 is MNHEY and CDR2 is SMNVEV (reference sequence). Study-level findings and limits: For type 1 diabetes patients, VDJ junctions showed fewer insertions and more deletions. With patients and controls alike, PCR might favor shorter templates to an equal degree. A closer apparent resemblance between naive, central memory and Treg TCRB repertoires was seen in patients than in healthy donors.

Isolated RNA was reverse transcribed in full, so expressed TCRB transcripts were sequenced. Here immunoSEQ multiplex PCR was the method, and the copy in TCRdb shows in-frame clones only, minus some. The sample yields under 450,000 clones, about 14% seen once. The chain is built from TRBV27 and TRBJ1-2; maybe TRBD1 (5 bases). The sequence was collected from a young man in good health. The sequencing sample was made of naive CD4+ T cells from blood. The CDR3 is CASSLRWDQRYTF. CDR3 nucleotide sequence: TGTGCCAGCAGTTTACGGTGGGACCAGAGGTACACCTTC.